These T cell receptor beta chains were read from a single sample in a study of T cell responses to AZD1222 COVID-19 vaccine. Profiling relied on immunoSEQ multiplex PCR, and the TCRdb table lists in-frame clones only, not all of them. Here the sample spans approximately 140,000 clones, roughly 90% being singletons. The starting material was peripheral blood, obtained on day 0 of AZD1222 vaccination. These receptors all stem from an adult in good health. CDR3s include the opening cysteine and the closing phenylalanine or tryptophan. The order of the fields is V gene, D gene, J gene, clone size, CDR3 protein, CDR3 DNA. D genes are given only for firm matches. The size of a clone is reported for some rows only, either as once, few or many, or as a class for expanded clones.

TRBV4-3	-	TRBJ2-7	-	CASSQGLDYEQYF	TGCGCCAGCAGCCAAGGACTTGACTACGAGCAGTACTTC
TRBV6-5	TRBD1	TRBJ2-7	-	CASSYSTGGAYEQYF	TGTGCCAGCAGTTACTCGACAGGGGGCGCGTACGAGCAGTACTTC
TRBV19	-	TRBJ2-2	-	CASTVGGLQGTGELFF	TGTGCCAGTACCGTAGGGGGACTACAGGGAACCGGGGAGCTGTTTTTT
TRBV9	TRBD2	TRBJ2-7	-	CASSAPGGRAGEQYF	TGTGCCAGCAGCGCCCCAGGCGGGAGGGCAGGGGAGCAGTACTTC
TRBV5-8	-	TRBJ1-1	-	CASSSTVEAFF	TGTGCCAGCAGCTCGACAGTTGAAGCTTTCTTT
TRBV5-1	-	TRBJ2-3	-	CASSLPRGDGTDTQYF	TGCGCCAGCAGCCTCCCGCGGGGAGATGGAACAGATACGCAGTATTTT
TRBV4-3	TRBD2	TRBJ2-1	-	CASSQEGTSDGDEQFF	TGCGCCAGCAGCCAAGAAGGGACTAGCGACGGTGATGAGCAGTTCTTC
TRBV7-2	TRBD1	TRBJ2-3	-	CASRQGQADTQYF	TGTGCCAGCCGACAGGGCCAGGCAGATACGCAGTATTTT
TRBV19	TRBD2	TRBJ2-1	-	CASSRLANFYNEQFF	TGTGCCAGTAGTCGACTAGCGAACTTCTACAATGAGCAGTTCTTC
TRBV4-3	TRBD2	TRBJ2-2	-	CASSQDMGGRTGELFF	TGCGCCAGCAGCCAAGATATGGGGGGGAGAACCGGGGAGCTGTTTTTT
TRBV19	-	TRBJ2-1	-	CASLEGGSYNEQFF	TGTGCTTCGCTAGAAGGGGGCTCCTACAATGAGCAGTTCTTC
TRBV19	-	TRBJ2-1	once	CASRLSSGGPPTSSYNEQFF	TGTGCCAGCCGTCTAAGTTCAGGAGGGCCTCCCACTAGCTCCTACAATGAGCAGTTCTTC
TRBV30	-	TRBJ1-3	-	CAWPDSGNTIYF	TGTGCCTGGCCCGACTCTGGAAACACCATATATTTT
TRBV11-2	-	TRBJ1-2	-	CASSVSPGYGYTF	TGTGCCAGCAGCGTCAGTCCGGGCTATGGCTACACCTTC
TRBV9	TRBD2	TRBJ2-1	-	CASSVGGSGINEQFF	TGTGCCAGCAGCGTAGGGGGTAGCGGGATTAATGAGCAGTTCTTC
TRBV15	-	TRBJ2-7	once	CATSRGTGGYSYEQYF	TGTGCCACCAGCAGAGGAACGGGCGGATACTCCTACGAGCAGTACTTC
TRBV4-2	TRBD2	TRBJ2-2	-	CASSQVNSGGDTGELFF	TGTGCCAGCAGCCAAGTTAATAGCGGGGGGGACACCGGGGAGCTGTTTTTT
TRBV2	-	TRBJ1-5	-	CASSARGRQPQHF	TGTGCCAGCAGTGCAAGGGGTAGACAGCCCCAGCATTTT
TRBV7-2	TRBD1	TRBJ1-5	-	CASSLRTGANQPQHF	TGTGCCAGCAGCTTAAGGACAGGGGCTAATCAGCCCCAGCATTTT
TRBV7-2	-	TRBJ1-1	-	CASTLAGGVEAFF	TGTGCCAGCACCTTGGCCGGGGGGGTTGAAGCTTTCTTT
TRBV7-8	TRBD2	TRBJ2-1	-	CASSHPPETSGISNEQFF	TGTGCCAGCAGCCACCCCCCCGAGACTAGCGGAATCTCCAATGAGCAGTTCTTC
TRBV7-2	TRBD1	TRBJ1-2	-	CASSLATGDGYTF	TGTGCCAGCAGCTTAGCAACAGGGGATGGCTACACCTTC
TRBV7-6	TRBD2	TRBJ2-5	-	CASSLGGGHQETQYF	TGTGCCAGCAGCTTAGGGGGGGGACACCAAGAGACCCAGTACTTC
TRBV7-6	-	TRBJ1-3	-	CASSASAPSFGNTIYF	TGTGCCAGCAGCGCCTCCGCGCCGAGCTTCGGAAACACCATATATTTT
TRBV7-2	TRBD2	TRBJ2-1	-	CASSPRLAGGDEQFF	TGTGCCAGCAGCCCGCGACTAGCGGGAGGGGATGAGCAGTTCTTC
TRBV7-7	-	TRBJ1-5	-	CASSSGPNQPQHF	TGTGCTAGCAGCTCGGGACCCAATCAGCCCCAGCATTTT
TRBV6-9	-	TRBJ1-6	-	CASSYSGGPGYNSPLHF	TGTGCCAGCAGTTATTCAGGGGGGCCCGGGTATAATTCACCCCTCCACTTT
TRBV7-3	-	TRBJ1-1	-	CASSQWASSTAFF	TGTGCCAGCAGCCAATGGGCCTCTTCAACCGCTTTCTTT
TRBV5-1	-	TRBJ2-1	-	CASSLAGQGSNEQFF	TGCGCCAGCAGCTTGGCAGGCCAGGGCTCCAATGAGCAGTTCTTC